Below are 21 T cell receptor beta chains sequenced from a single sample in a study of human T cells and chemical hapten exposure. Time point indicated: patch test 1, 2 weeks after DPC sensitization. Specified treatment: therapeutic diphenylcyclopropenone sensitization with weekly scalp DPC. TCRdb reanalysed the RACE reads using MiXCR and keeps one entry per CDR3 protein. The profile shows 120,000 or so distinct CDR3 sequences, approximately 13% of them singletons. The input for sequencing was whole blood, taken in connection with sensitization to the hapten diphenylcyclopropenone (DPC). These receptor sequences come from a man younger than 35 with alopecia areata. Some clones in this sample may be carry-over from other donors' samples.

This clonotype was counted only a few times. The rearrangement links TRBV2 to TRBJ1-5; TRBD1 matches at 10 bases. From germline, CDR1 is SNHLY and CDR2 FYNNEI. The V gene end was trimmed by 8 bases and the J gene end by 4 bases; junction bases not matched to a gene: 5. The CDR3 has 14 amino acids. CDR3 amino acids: CASSGQGQNQPQHF. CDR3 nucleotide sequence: TGTGCCAGCTCGGGACAGGGGCAGAATCAGCCCCAGCATTTT.

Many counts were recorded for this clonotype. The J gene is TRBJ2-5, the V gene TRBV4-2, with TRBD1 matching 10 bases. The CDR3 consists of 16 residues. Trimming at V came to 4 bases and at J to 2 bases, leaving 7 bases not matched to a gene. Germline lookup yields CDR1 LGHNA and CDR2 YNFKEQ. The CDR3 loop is CASSLGDRGNQETQYF. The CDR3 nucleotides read TGTGCCAGCAGCCTCGGGGACAGGGGAAATCAAGAGACCCAGTACTTC.

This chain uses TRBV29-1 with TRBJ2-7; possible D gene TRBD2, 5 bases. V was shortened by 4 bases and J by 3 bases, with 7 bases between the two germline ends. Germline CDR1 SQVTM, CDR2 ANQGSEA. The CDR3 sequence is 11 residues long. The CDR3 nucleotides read TGCAGCGTTGGACGGGGCTACGAGCAGTACTTC. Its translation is CSVGRGYEQYF.

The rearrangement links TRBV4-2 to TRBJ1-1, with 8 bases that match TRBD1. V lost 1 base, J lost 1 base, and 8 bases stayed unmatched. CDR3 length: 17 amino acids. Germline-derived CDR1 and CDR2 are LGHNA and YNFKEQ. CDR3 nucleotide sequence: TGTGCCAGCAGCCAAGGGACAGGGAGAATTGGGAACACTGAAGCTTTCTTT. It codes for CASSQGTGRIGNTEAFF.

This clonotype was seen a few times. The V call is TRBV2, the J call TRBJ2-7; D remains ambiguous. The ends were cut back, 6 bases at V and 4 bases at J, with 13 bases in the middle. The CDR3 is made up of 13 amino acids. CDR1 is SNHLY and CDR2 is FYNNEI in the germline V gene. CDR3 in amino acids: CASREPMVYEQYF. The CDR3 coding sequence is TGTGCCAGCAGAGAGCCGATGGTGTACGAGCAGTACTTC.

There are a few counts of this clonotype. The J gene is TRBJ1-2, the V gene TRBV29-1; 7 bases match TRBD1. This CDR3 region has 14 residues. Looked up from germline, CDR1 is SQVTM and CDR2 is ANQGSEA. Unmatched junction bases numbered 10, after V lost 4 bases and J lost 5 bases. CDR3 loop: CSVVPTGTAYGYTF. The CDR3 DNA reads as TGCAGCGTTGTCCCGACCGGGACAGCGTATGGCTACACCTTC.

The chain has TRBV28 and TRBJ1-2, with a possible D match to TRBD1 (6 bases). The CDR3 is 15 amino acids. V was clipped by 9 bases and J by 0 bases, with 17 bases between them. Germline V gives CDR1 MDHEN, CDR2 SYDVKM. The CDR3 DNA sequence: TGTGCCAGGAGGGGGGGCCCGACTCCTAACTATGGCTACACCTTC. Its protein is CARRGGPTPNYGYTF.

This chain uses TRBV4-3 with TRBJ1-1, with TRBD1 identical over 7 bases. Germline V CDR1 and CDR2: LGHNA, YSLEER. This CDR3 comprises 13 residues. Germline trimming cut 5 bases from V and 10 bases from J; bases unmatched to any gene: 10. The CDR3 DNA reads TGCGCCAGCAGCTTCCGACAGGGCGGCGGAGCTTTCTTT. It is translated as CASSFRQGGGAFF.

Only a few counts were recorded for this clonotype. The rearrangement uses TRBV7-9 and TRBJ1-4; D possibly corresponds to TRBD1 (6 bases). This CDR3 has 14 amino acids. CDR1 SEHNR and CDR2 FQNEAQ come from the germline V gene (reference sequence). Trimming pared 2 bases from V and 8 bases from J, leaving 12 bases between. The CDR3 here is CASSLIRGAEKLFF. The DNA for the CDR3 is TGTGCCAGCAGCTTAATCAGGGGTGCCGAAAAACTGTTTTTT.

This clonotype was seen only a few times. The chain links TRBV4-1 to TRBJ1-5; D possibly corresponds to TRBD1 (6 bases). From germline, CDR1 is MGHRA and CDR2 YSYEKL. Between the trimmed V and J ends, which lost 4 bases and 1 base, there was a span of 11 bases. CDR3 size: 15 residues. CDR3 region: CASSPLGQSNQPQHF. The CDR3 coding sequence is TGCGCCAGCAGCCCACTGGGACAAAGCAATCAGCCCCAGCATTTT.

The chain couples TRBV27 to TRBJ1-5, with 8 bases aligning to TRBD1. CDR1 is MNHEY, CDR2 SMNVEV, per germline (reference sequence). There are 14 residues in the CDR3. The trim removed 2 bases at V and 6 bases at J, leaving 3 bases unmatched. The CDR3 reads CASSLQGASQPQHF. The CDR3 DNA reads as TGTGCCAGCAGTTTACAGGGGGCAAGTCAGCCCCAGCATTTT.

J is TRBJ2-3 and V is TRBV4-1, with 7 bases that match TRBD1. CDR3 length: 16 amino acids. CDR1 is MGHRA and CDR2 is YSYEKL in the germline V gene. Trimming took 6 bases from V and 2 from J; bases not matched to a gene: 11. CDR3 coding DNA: TGCGCCAGCAGTCCAACTCAAGGGGGCTACACAGATACGCAGTATTTT. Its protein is CASSPTQGGYTDTQYF.

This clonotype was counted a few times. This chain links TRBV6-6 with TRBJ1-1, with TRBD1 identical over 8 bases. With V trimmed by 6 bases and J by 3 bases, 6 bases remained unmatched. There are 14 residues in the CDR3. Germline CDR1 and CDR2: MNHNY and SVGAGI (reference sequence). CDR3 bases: TGTGCCAGCAGCCAGGGACAGGACCACACTGAAGCTTTCTTT. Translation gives CASSQGQDHTEAFF.

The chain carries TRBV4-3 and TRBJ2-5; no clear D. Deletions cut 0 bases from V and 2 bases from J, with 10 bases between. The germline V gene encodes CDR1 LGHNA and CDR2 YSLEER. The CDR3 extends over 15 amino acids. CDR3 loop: CASSQEGRQQETQYF. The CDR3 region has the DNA TGCGCCAGCAGCCAAGAAGGGCGGCAGCAAGAGACCCAGTACTTC.

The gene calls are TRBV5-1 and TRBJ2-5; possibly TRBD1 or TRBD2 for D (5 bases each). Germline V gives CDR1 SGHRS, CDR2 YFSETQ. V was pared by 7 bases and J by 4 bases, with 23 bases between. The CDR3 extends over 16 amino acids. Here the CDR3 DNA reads TGCGCCAGCTCCGGGACGGCCATACCGTCCAGAGAGACCCAGTACTTC. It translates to CASSGTAIPSRETQYF.

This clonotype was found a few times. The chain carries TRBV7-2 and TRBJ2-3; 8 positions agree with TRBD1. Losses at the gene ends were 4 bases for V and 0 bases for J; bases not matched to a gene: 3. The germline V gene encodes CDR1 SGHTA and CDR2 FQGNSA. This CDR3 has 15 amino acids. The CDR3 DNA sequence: TGTGCCAGCAGCTCCCGGACAGGGAGCACAGATACGCAGTATTTT. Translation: CASSSRTGSTDTQYF.

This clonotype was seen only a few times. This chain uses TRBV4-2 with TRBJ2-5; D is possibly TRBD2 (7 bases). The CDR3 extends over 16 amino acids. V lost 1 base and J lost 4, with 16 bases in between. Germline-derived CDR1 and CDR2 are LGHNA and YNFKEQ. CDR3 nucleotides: TGTGCCAGCAGCCAAGGGGATCGGGGGGCGGCAGAGACCCAGTACTTC. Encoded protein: CASSQGDRGAAETQYF.

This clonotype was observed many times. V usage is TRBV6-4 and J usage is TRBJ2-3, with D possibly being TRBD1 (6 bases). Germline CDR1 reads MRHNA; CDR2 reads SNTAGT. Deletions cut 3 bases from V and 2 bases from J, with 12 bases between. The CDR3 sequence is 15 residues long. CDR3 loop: CASSEQGETTDTQYF. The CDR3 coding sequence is TGTGCCAGCAGTGAACAGGGCGAAACCACAGATACGCAGTATTTT.

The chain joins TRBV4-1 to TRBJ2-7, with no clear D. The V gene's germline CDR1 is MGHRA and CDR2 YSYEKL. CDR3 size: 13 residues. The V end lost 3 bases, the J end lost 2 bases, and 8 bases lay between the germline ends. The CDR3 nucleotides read TGCGCCAGCAGCCAGGTCTTGACCTACGAGCAGTACTTC. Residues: CASSQVLTYEQYF.

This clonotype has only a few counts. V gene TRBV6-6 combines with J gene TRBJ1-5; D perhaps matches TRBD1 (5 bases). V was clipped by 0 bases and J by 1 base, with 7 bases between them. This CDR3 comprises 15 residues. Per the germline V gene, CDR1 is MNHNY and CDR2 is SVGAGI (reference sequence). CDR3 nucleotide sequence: TGTGCCAGCAGTTACTCCGACAGAAGCAATCAGCCCCAGCATTTT. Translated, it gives CASSYSDRSNQPQHF.

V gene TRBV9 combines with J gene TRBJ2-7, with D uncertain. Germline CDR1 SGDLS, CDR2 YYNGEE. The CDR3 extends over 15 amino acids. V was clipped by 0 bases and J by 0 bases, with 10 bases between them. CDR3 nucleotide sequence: TGTGCCAGCAGCGTAGAAGATGGTTCCTCCTACGAGCAGTACTTC. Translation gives CASSVEDGSSYEQYF.